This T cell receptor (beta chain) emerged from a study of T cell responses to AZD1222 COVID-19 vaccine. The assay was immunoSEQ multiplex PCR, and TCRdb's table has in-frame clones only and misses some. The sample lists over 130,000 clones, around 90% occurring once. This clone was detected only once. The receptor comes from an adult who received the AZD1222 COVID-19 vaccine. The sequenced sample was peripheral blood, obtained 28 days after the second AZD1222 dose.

CDR3: CATSRRGYEQYF. The CDR3 DNA follows: TGTGCCACCAGCAGAAGGGGCTACGAGCAGTACTTC. This chain connects TRBV15 to TRBJ2-7, with a tentative D call TRBD1 (5 bases). Trimming removed 2 bases from V and 3 bases from J, with 5 bases in between. This CDR3 comprises 12 residues. Germline CDR1 and CDR2: LNHNV and YYDKDF (reference sequence).